Listed below are T cell receptor beta chains from one sample, sequenced in a study of CD8 T cells in Susac syndrome. TCRdb ran MiXCR on the immunoSEQ multiplex PCR reads and lists one entry per CDR3 protein. The repertoire holds 71,000 or so distinct CDR3 sequences, with roughly 93% as singletons. The sample taken for sequencing was CD4+ T cells from PBMCs. Every receptor here comes from a human donor with Susac syndrome. Each CDR3 is given with its conserved first and last residue. D genes are given only for firm matches. Size values are once, few and many counts, or a class for expanded clones, and some rows have none.

TRBV28	TRBJ2-5	TRBD2	.	TGTGCCAGCAGTTTGGGGTCGGCGGGGGAAGAGACCCAGTACTTC	CASSLGSAGEETQYF
TRBV4-2	TRBJ2-3	.	.	TGTGCCAGCAGACAGGGTAGAAACCCAGATACGCAGTATTTT	CASRQGRNPDTQYF
TRBV25-1	TRBJ1-1	.	.	TGTGCCAGCAGTGAATTGAGAGTCACTGAAGCTTTCTTT	CASSELRVTEAFF
TRBV15	TRBJ2-2	.	.	TGTGCCACCAGCCCAACCTTGACAGGAAACACCGGGGAGCTGTTTTTT	CATSPTLTGNTGELFF
TRBV7-2	TRBJ2-7	.	.	TGTGCCAGCAGCTCTCGGGGAATGTACGAGCAGTACTTC	CASSSRGMYEQYF
TRBV2	TRBJ2-5	.	.	TGTGCCAGCAGACAGGAAGAGACCCAGTACTTC	CASRQEETQYF
TRBV20-1	TRBJ1-6	.	.	TGCAGTGCTAGACAGAGAATAAATTCACCCCTCCACTTT	CSARQRINSPLHF
TRBV20-1	TRBJ2-7	.	.	TGCAGTGCTAGTAAGCAGGGAGCGTCCTACGAGCAGTACTTC	CSASKQGASYEQYF
TRBV7-2	TRBJ2-5	.	.	TGTGCCAGCAGCCCCGACCCCGCCCAAGAGACCCAGTACTTC	CASSPDPAQETQYF
TRBV9	TRBJ2-2	.	.	TGTGCCAGCAGCGTAGAGGGTACCGGGGAGCTGTTTTTT	CASSVEGTGELFF
TRBV7-3	TRBJ2-1	.	.	TGTGCCAGCAGCTCGACAGTTAATCAGAAGAATGAGCAGTTCTTC	CASSSTVNQKNEQFF
TRBV28	TRBJ2-1	.	once	TGTGCCAGCAGCAGTATCCAGGGAAATGAGCAGTTCTTC	CASSSIQGNEQFF
TRBV14	TRBJ2-7	.	few	TGTGCCAGCAGTCTCCAACACGTTTACGAGCAGTACTTC	CASSLQHVYEQYF
TRBV9	TRBJ2-1	.	.	TGTGCCAGCAGCGAGGGGGTACACAATGAGCAGTTCTTC	CASSEGVHNEQFF
TRBV28	TRBJ1-5	.	.	TGTGCCAGCAGTGCCTACCAGCCCCAGCATTTT	CASSAYQPQHF
TRBV28	TRBJ2-3	TRBD2	once	TGTGCCAGCATCCGGGGGGGGCACACAGATACGCAGTATTTT	CASIRGGHTDTQYF
TRBV18	TRBJ2-7	.	.	TGTGCCAGCTCTCTCAGCAGGGGAAACGAGCAGTACTTC	CASSLSRGNEQYF
TRBV11-3	TRBJ2-7	.	.	TGTGCCAGCAGCCGTTTGGACGAGCAGTACTTC	CASSRLDEQYF
TRBV7-3	TRBJ2-5	.	.	TGTGCCAGCAGCTCGGGGAGTGGAGAGACCCAGTACTTC	CASSSGSGETQYF
TRBV15	TRBJ2-5	.	.	TGTGCCACCAGCGCCGATCCCCCCAGAACGGGGTTCCAAGAGACCCAGTACTTC	CATSADPPRTGFQETQYF
TRBV2	TRBJ1-2	.	.	TGTGCCAGCAGACCTCCAGCGGCGCCCTATGGCTACACCTTC	CASRPPAAPYGYTF
TRBV28	TRBJ1-6	TRBD1	.	TGTGCCAGCAGTTCTCCAGCTAAGACAGGGATTATTTCACCCCTCCACTTT	CASSSPAKTGIISPLHF
TRBV6-2/TRBV6-3	TRBJ2-1	TRBD2	.	TGTGCCAGCAGACCCGGGGGGGCTGGGAATGAGCAGTTCTTC	CASRPGGAGNEQFF
TRBV18	TRBJ1-3	.	.	TGTGCCAGCTCACCAGTGGACTCTGGAAACACCATATATTTT	CASSPVDSGNTIYF
TRBV20-1	TRBJ2-5	TRBD2	.	TGCAGTGCTAGAGACGTGGACGGGGGGTACCAAGAGACCCAGTACTTC	CSARDVDGGYQETQYF
TRBV2	TRBJ1-1	.	once	TGTGCCAGCAGTGGGGTGGGGACGGTGAACACTGAAGCTTTCTTT	CASSGVGTVNTEAFF
TRBV7-3	TRBJ2-1	.	once	TGTGCCAGCAGCTTACGACGGAGCTCCTACAATGAGCAGTTCTTC	CASSLRRSSYNEQFF
TRBV10-3	TRBJ2-6	.	.	TGTGCCATCAGTGCCGGGGGCAGGGCTGGGGCCAACGTCCTGACTTTC	CAISAGGRAGANVLTF
TRBV28	TRBJ2-1	.	.	TGTGCCAGCAGTTTGGCCGGGACTGGGCTACGGGAGCAGTTCTTC	CASSLAGTGLREQFF
TRBV9	TRBJ2-1	TRBD2	.	TGTGCCAGCAGCGTAGCGGGGAGGACTAGCGGGGGAGTCTGGAATGAGCAGTTCTTC	CASSVAGRTSGGVWNEQFF
TRBV6-5	TRBJ2-1	.	.	TGTGCCAGCAGTTACTCTGGGGTGGCAGGAGGGGATGAGCAGTTCTTC	CASSYSGVAGGDEQFF
TRBV12-5	TRBJ2-5	.	.	TGTGCTAGTGGTTCGACAGCGGGAGAGACCCAGTACTTC	CASGSTAGETQYF
TRBV18	TRBJ2-7	.	.	TGTGCCAGCTCACCATCGGGGTCCGAGCAGTACTTC	CASSPSGSEQYF
TRBV12-3/TRBV12-4	TRBJ1-6	.	few	TGTGCCAGCACCCCATGGGGCAGTAATTCACCCCTCCACTTT	CASTPWGSNSPLHF
TRBV6-6	TRBJ2-2	.	.	TGTGCCAGCAGTTACAGGAACGGGGAGCTGTTTTTT	CASSYRNGELFF
TRBV24-1	TRBJ2-1	TRBD1	.	TGTGCCACCAGTGATTACTCCGGGACAGGGGGCACTGAGCAGTTCTTC	CATSDYSGTGGTEQFF
TRBV5-6	TRBJ2-2	.	once	TGTGCCAGCAGCTCGGGACTCGGCGCCGGGGAGCTGTTTTTT	CASSSGLGAGELFF
TRBV6-5	TRBJ1-6	.	.	TGTGCCAGCAGTCCCACGGGGCGTTCACCCCTCCACTTT	CASSPTGRSPLHF
TRBV24-1	TRBJ2-1	.	.	TGTGCCACCAGTGATAACTCGGGGCGGCATGGGAATGAGCAGTTCTTC	CATSDNSGRHGNEQFF
TRBV3-1	TRBJ2-7	.	.	TGTGCCAGCAGCCAAAGGGGGACACCGAAGGCCTTATACGAGCAGTACTTC	CASSQRGTPKALYEQYF
TRBV29-1	TRBJ2-1	.	.	TGCAGCGTTACACCTGACGGGATGGGGGCCTACAATGAGCAGTTCTTC	CSVTPDGMGAYNEQFF
TRBV7-2	TRBJ1-4	.	once	TGTGCCAGCAGCTTACCAGCGGGGAAACTGTTTTTT	CASSLPAGKLFF
TRBV7-9	TRBJ1-1	.	.	TGTGCCAGCAGCTTAGGATCAGGGTCGGTTAACACTGAAGCTTTCTTT	CASSLGSGSVNTEAFF
TRBV11-1	TRBJ2-2	.	.	TGTGCCAGCAGCCCGCAGAACACCGGGGAGCTGTTTTTT	CASSPQNTGELFF
TRBV12-3/TRBV12-4	TRBJ2-7	.	.	TGTGCCAGCAGTTTGGGAACAGGGGGGGGCGAGCAGTACTTC	CASSLGTGGGEQYF
TRBV11-3	TRBJ2-6	.	.	TGTGCCAGCAGCTTCGCGGAGACCGGGGCCAACGTCCTGACTTTC	CASSFAETGANVLTF
TRBV7-2	TRBJ2-3	TRBD2	.	TGTGCCAGCAGCTTAAACCCGCTAGCGGGGGCCCGGATTGAAACGCAGTATTTT	CASSLNPLAGARIETQYF
TRBV29-1	TRBJ2-3	.	once	TGCAGCGTTGACTTGGGGCAGCATAAGTTCGATACGCAGTATTTT	CSVDLGQHKFDTQYF
TRBV6-2/TRBV6-3	TRBJ2-1	TRBD2	.	TGTGCCAGCAGTTACTCCCGACTAGCGGGGGGGCTTTTCCACAATGAGCAGTTCTTC	CASSYSRLAGGLFHNEQFF
TRBV6-2/TRBV6-3	TRBJ1-2	.	.	TGTGCCAGCAGGGAAAGCGGTCCCTCGATCGGCTACACCTTC	CASRESGPSIGYTF
TRBV9	TRBJ1-6	.	once	TGTGCCAGCAGCCCCGGGGGGAACTCCTATAATTCACCCCTCCACTTT	CASSPGGNSYNSPLHF
TRBV4-1	TRBJ2-7	.	.	TGCGCCAGCAGCCAAGAACCCGGGGGGCCTTCCTACGAGCAGTACTTC	CASSQEPGGPSYEQYF